This entry lists 23 T cell receptor beta chains sequenced from one sample in a study of T cells after yellow fever vaccination. TCRdb reprocessed the 5' RACE reads via MiXCR and lists one record per CDR3 protein. The sample comprises about 550,000 distinct CDR3 sequences, approximately 21% of which are singletons, and around 15% rests with the top ten. The material was PBMCs, obtained 15 days after the yellow fever booster vaccination. The receptors were gathered from a man aged 25-45 years who received the YFV17D yellow fever vaccine.

This chain links TRBV6-2 or TRBV6-3 with TRBJ2-1; 8 nucleotides align to TRBD2. From germline, CDR1 is MNHEY and CDR2 SVGEGT. The CDR3 contains 17 residues. V shed 6 bases, J shed 0 bases, and the junction held 10 bases outside the gene matches. For the CDR3, the DNA is TGTGCCAGCAGCCACGGGCGGGGGGTACGCTCCTACAATGAGCAGTTCTTC. Protein product: CASSHGRGVRSYNEQFF.

The chain has TRBV4-3 and TRBJ2-2, with 7 positions matching TRBD2. Germline V gene data show CDR1 as LGHNA and CDR2 as YSLEER. With 9 bases clipped from V and 5 bases from J, the junction kept 15 bases outside the gene matches. The CDR3 covers 16 residues. The CDR3 spells CASKQQREGLTGELFF. The CDR3 DNA is TGCGCCAGTAAACAGCAGAGGGAGGGCCTTACCGGGGAGCTGTTTTTT.

This clonotype was recorded at least ten times. CDR3 sequence: CASSTGLAATQYF. CDR3 nucleotide sequence: TGTGCCAGCAGCACAGGACTAGCGGCGACCCAGTACTTC. The V call is TRBV7-2, the J call TRBJ2-5; TRBD2 matches at 10 bases. Losses at the gene ends were 5 bases for V and 7 bases for J; bases not matched to a gene: 4. CDR3 size: 13 residues. Germline V CDR1 and CDR2: SGHTA, FQGNSA.

The table lists this clonotype with a few counts. V is TRBV9 and J is TRBJ2-1; TRBD1 is a possible D gene (6 bases). The V end lost 3 bases, the J end lost 9 bases, and 10 bases lay between the germline ends. The germline CDR1 and CDR2 sequences are SGDLS and YYNGEE. The CDR3 contains 12 residues. The CDR3 spells CASSAGASEQFF. For the CDR3, the DNA is TGTGCCAGCAGCGCAGGGGCGTCTGAGCAGTTCTTC.

This clonotype came up a few times. The V gene is TRBV5-1, the J gene TRBJ2-2, with D uncertain. Trimming removed 6 bases at V and 6 bases at J, with 12 bases between. Germline CDR1 and CDR2: SGHRS and YFSETQ. The CDR3 totals 13 residues. CDR3 in amino acids: CASNQGLAGELFF. The CDR3 DNA is TGCGCCAGCAACCAAGGGCTGGCCGGGGAGCTGTTTTTT.

This clonotype was seen a handful of times. The rearrangement links TRBV18 to TRBJ2-7; D call uncertain. V dropped 4 bases and J dropped 2 bases, with 9 bases sitting between them. The CDR3 spans 13 residues. Germline lookup yields CDR1 KGHSH and CDR2 LQKENI. The CDR3 DNA follows: TGTGCCAGCTCACTTCAGGACGCCTACGAGCAGTACTTC. Its translation is CASSLQDAYEQYF.

This clonotype has a handful of counts. The rearrangement joins TRBV5-6 to TRBJ2-7, with 7 bases fitting TRBD2. The CDR3 runs 15 residues. The junction had 10 bases not matched to a gene; V was cut back by 3 bases and J by 4 bases. The germline gives CDR1 SGHDT, CDR2 YYEEEE. CDR3 amino acids: CASSSQRDSGYEQYF. Here the CDR3 DNA reads TGTGCCAGCAGCTCACAGAGAGATAGCGGGTACGAGCAGTACTTC.

This clonotype was counted between two and nine times. The genes are TRBV30 and TRBJ2-7; either TRBD1 or TRBD2 may supply D (5 bases each). Deletions cut 0 bases from V and 3 bases from J, with 12 bases between. Germline V lookup: CDR1 GTSNPN, CDR2 SVGIG (reference sequence). The CDR3 is made up of 14 amino acids. The CDR3 DNA sequence: TGTGCCTGGAGTGTCTCAGGGACGCTCTACGAGCAGTACTTC. The encoded protein is CAWSVSGTLYEQYF.

The CDR3 DNA reads TGCAGTCTCAAGGGTTCCCAAGAGACCCAGTACTTC. It codes for CSLKGSQETQYF. The chain uses TRBV20-1 and TRBJ2-5; D ambiguous. The CDR3 covers 12 residues. Germline V gene sequence: CDR1 DFQATT, CDR2 SNEGSKA (reference sequence). V lost 8 bases to trimming and J lost 1 base, with 11 bases between them.

This clonotype was counted at least ten times. The chain links TRBV3-1 to TRBJ1-6; D remains ambiguous. The germline V and J ends were trimmed by 1 base and 12 bases, with 7 bases remaining between them. The V gene's germline CDR1 is LGHDT and CDR2 YNNKEL (reference sequence). The CDR3 is made up of 12 amino acids. CDR3 nucleotides: TGTGCCAGCAGCCAAGTCCGGGGACCCCTCCACTTT. Residues: CASSQVRGPLHF.

There are a few counts of this clonotype. This chain links TRBV7-2 with TRBJ1-4; D remains unclear. Trimming removed 5 bases from V and 5 bases from J, with 9 bases in between. Germline lookup yields CDR1 SGHTA and CDR2 FQGNSA. This CDR3 region has 13 residues. The CDR3 is CASSPYNNEKLFF. The CDR3 coding sequence is TGTGCCAGCAGCCCCTACAACAATGAAAAACTGTTTTTT. The variable domain in full, completed from reference TRBV7-2 and TRBJ1-4, reads GAGVSQSPSNKVTEKGKDVELRCDPISGHTALYWYRQSLGQGLEFLIYFQGNSAPDKSGLPSDRFSAERTGGSVSTLTIQRTQQEDSAVYLCASSPYNNEKLFFGSGTQLSVL.

In its sample, this clonotype was seen a few times. The chain couples TRBV7-2 to TRBJ1-2; maybe TRBD1 (6 bases). Looked up from germline, CDR1 is SGHTA and CDR2 is FQGNSA. Trimming shortened V by 7 bases and J by 3 bases, and 12 bases separated the two germline ends. The CDR3 runs to 13 residues. As DNA, the CDR3 is TGTGCCAGCACCATACAGGGCGACTATGGCTACACCTTC. This codes for CASTIQGDYGYTF.

The chain couples TRBV14 to TRBJ2-4; TRBD2 aligns across 7 bases. This CDR3 has 13 residues. Germline V gene lookup returns CDR1 SGHDN and CDR2 FVKESK. With 6 bases clipped from V and 6 bases from J, the junction kept 5 bases outside the gene matches. CDR3 nucleotides: TGTGCCAGCAGTTCTGTAGCGGGAAACATTCAGTACTTC. As protein: CASSSVAGNIQYF.

CDR3 nucleotide sequence: TGTGCCAGCAGCTGGTTAGCGGGAAGCACAGATACGCAGTATTTT. It translates to CASSWLAGSTDTQYF. The chain recombines TRBV5-6 with TRBJ2-3, with 8 bases lining up with TRBD2. CDR1 and CDR2 from the germline V gene are SGHDT and YYEEEE. This CDR3 comprises 15 residues. The V segment lost 3 bases and the J segment 0 bases; nucleotides outside the gene matches: 3.

The chain is built from TRBV7-2 and TRBJ2-3; D ambiguous. The germline V gene encodes CDR1 SGHTA and CDR2 FQGNSA. The CDR3 has 15 residues. V lost 4 bases to trimming and J lost 0 bases, with 11 bases between them. DNA for the CDR3: TGTGCCAGCAGCTCCCCGACGTTGAGCACAGATACGCAGTATTTT. It codes for CASSSPTLSTDTQYF.

The chain couples TRBV5-5 to TRBJ2-3; 11 nucleotides line up with TRBD2. Per germline, CDR1 SGHKS and CDR2 YYEKEE (reference sequence). The CDR3 is made up of 15 amino acids. Germline trimming cut 7 bases from V and 4 bases from J; bases unmatched to any gene: 8. The CDR3 protein is CASWITSGSADTQYF. The CDR3 nucleotides are TGTGCCAGCTGGATTACTAGCGGGAGCGCAGATACGCAGTATTTT.

The genes are TRBV5-1 and TRBJ2-7; tentatively, D is TRBD1 or TRBD2 (6 bases each). CDR1 is SGHRS, CDR2 YFSETQ, per germline. V was clipped by 4 bases and J by 2 bases, with 16 bases between them. The CDR3 sequence is 15 residues long. The CDR3 here is CASSLLEGGPYEQYF. CDR3 nucleotides: TGCGCCAGCAGCCTCCTAGAAGGGGGGCCCTACGAGCAGTACTTC.

The CDR3 sequence: CASSPTDETQYF. Here the CDR3 DNA reads TGTGCCAGCAGTCCCACTGATGAGACCCAGTACTTC. J is TRBJ2-5 and V is TRBV7-2; D gene uncertain. Trimming left V 6 bases short and J 5 bases short, with 10 bases between. This CDR3 is 12 amino acids long. In germline, CDR1 is SGHTA, CDR2 FQGNSA.

This clonotype showed up just a few times. The gene calls are TRBV10-3 and TRBJ1-1, with D hard to call. The V gene's germline CDR1 is ENHRY and CDR2 SYGVKD. The V and J ends lost 10 bases and 7 bases respectively, with 13 bases between them. The CDR3 loop spans 11 amino acids. Here the CDR3 DNA reads TGTGCCACAATCAAGACGGGTGAAGCTTTCTTT. This translates into CATIKTGEAFF.

This clonotype appeared a few times. The chain links TRBV12-3 or TRBV12-4 to TRBJ2-6; D gene ambiguous. V was cut by 6 bases and J by 4 bases, with 13 bases left in between. This CDR3 is built from 15 residues. The CDR3 sequence is CASSSTEAGANVLTF. CDR3 DNA: TGTGCCAGCAGCTCCACAGAAGCCGGGGCCAACGTCCTGACTTTC.

The chain employs TRBV4-3 and TRBJ1-5, with D maybe TRBD1 (5 bases). V lost 1 base and J 10 bases, leaving 20 bases between the germline ends. The CDR3 totals 16 residues. Germline values: CDR1 LGHNA, CDR2 YSLEER. The CDR3 is CASSQVVGTGVLPQHF. CDR3 DNA: TGCGCCAGCAGCCAAGTAGTGGGGACCGGAGTTCTCCCCCAGCATTTT.

The V gene is TRBV6-1, the J gene TRBJ2-6; D might be TRBD1 or TRBD2, each matching 6 bases. Germline CDR1 reads MNHNS; CDR2 reads SASEGT. This CDR3 is built from 16 residues. V lost 5 bases and J lost 5, with 16 bases in between. CDR3 residues: CASSIGVGGRANVLTF. CDR3 coding DNA: TGTGCCAGCAGTATCGGGGTAGGGGGGCGGGCCAACGTCCTGACTTTC.

This clonotype was observed a handful of times. The chain has TRBV4-3 and TRBJ2-1, with 7 nucleotides matching TRBD2. V lost 4 bases, J lost 4 bases, and 10 bases stayed unmatched. The germline V gene has CDR1 LGHNA and CDR2 YSLEER. The CDR3 has 16 amino acids. DNA for the CDR3: TGCGCCAGCAGCCCCAGGGCTAGCGGAACATACAATGAGCAGTTCTTC. The encoded protein is CASSPRASGTYNEQFF.